The 9 T cell receptor beta chains presented below share a single source sample, sequenced in a study of metastatic and nonmetastatic thyroid tumors. Ahead of thyroid surgery, no patient had received treatment of any kind. TCRdb reassembled clones from the PCR reads with MiXCR. The sample holds approximately 20,000 clones, around 16% seen once. The sequencing sample was made of blood. All receptors derive from a female donor with papillary thyroid cancer or a benign thyroid nodule (not recorded which). Some clones in this sample may be carry-over from other donors' samples.

Many counts were recorded for this clone. This chain links TRBV19 with TRBJ1-3, with D unresolved. The V and J ends lost 6 bases and 0 bases respectively, with 9 bases between them. This CDR3 spans 14 amino acids. Germline V gene data show CDR1 as LNHDA and CDR2 as SQIVND (reference sequence). CDR3 DNA sequence: TGTGCCAGTAGCGAACAGAGCTCTGGAAACACCATATATTTT. Amino acid sequence: CASSEQSSGNTIYF.

The V and J genes are TRBV28 and TRBJ2-7; D may be TRBD1 or TRBD2 (6 bases each). CDR1 MDHEN and CDR2 SYDVKM come from the germline V gene. This CDR3 region has 14 residues. Trimming removed 7 bases from V and 2 bases from J, with 15 bases in between. The CDR3 region has the DNA TGTGCCAGCACCGATGAGGGGGGCCCCTACGAGCAGTACTTC. Translated: CASTDEGGPYEQYF.

Written as DNA, the CDR3 is TGTGCCAGCAGCTTAGAAGGGAAATCCGATACGCAGTATTTT. Translated, it gives CASSLEGKSDTQYF. The chain combines TRBV7-9 with TRBJ2-3; no definite D call. CDR3 length equals 14 residues. With 1 base removed from V and 6 bases from J, the gap between germline ends came to 11 bases. Germline V gives CDR1 SEHNR, CDR2 FQNEAQ (reference sequence).

In its sample, this clone was seen a few times. Other DNA variants within this sample encode the same CDR3. The rearrangement links TRBV20-1 to TRBJ2-1; no clear D gene. The CDR3 consists of 13 residues. Germline loops: CDR1 DFQATT, CDR2 SNEGSKA (reference sequence). The V gene lost 3 bases and the J gene lost 4 bases, with 10 bases spanning the gap. The CDR3 coding sequence is TGCAGTGCTAGTATCAGTTCTTACAATGAGCAGTTCTTC. Protein product: CSASISSYNEQFF.

This clone has at least ten counts. This chain links TRBV28 with TRBJ1-1; D is uncertain. The ends were cut back, 5 bases at V and 0 bases at J, with 4 bases in the middle. The germline CDR1 and CDR2 sequences are MDHEN and SYDVKM. The CDR3 loop spans 12 amino acids. The chain's CDR3 is CASSPMNTEAFF. DNA of the CDR3: TGTGCCAGCAGTCCGATGAACACTGAAGCTTTCTTT.

The J gene is TRBJ1-3, the V gene TRBV6-1, with D unclear. The germline gives CDR1 MNHNS, CDR2 SASEGT. V lost 10 bases to trimming and J lost 4 bases, with 8 bases between them. The CDR3 has 11 amino acids. Here the CDR3 reads CATTTGNTIYF. The CDR3 bases are TGTGCCACCACTACCGGAAACACCATATATTTT.

This clone has ten or more counts. The chain has TRBV30 and TRBJ1-6; D possibly corresponds to TRBD1 (5 bases). Germline V lookup: CDR1 GTSNPN, CDR2 SVGIG (reference sequence). With 8 bases removed from V and 4 bases from J, the gap between germline ends came to 12 bases. The CDR3 covers 13 residues. This chain's CDR3 is CAGGGEYNSPLHF. The CDR3 DNA sequence: TGTGCCGGGGGGGGAGAGTATAATTCACCCCTCCACTTT.

The sample holds many counts of this clone. The chain has TRBV7-2 and TRBJ1-1; D call uncertain. V was trimmed by 5 bases and J by 0 bases, leaving 16 bases between them. CDR1 and CDR2 from the germline V gene are SGHTA and FQGNSA. The CDR3 extends over 16 amino acids. The CDR3: CASSVGDFAMNTEAFF. CDR3 coding DNA: TGTGCCAGCAGCGTAGGAGACTTCGCTATGAACACTGAAGCTTTCTTT.

The sample holds many counts of this clone. The J gene is TRBJ2-7, the V gene TRBV11-1, with 12 bases matching TRBD2. This CDR3 is 17 amino acids long. Germline CDR1 SGHAT, CDR2 FQDESV (reference sequence). V lost 5 bases and J lost 4; bases outside the gene matches: 12. The CDR3 protein is CASSPQTGLAGSYEQYF. CDR3 nucleotide sequence: TGTGCCAGCAGCCCCCAAACCGGACTAGCGGGATCTTACGAGCAGTACTTC.